This T cell receptor beta chain was identified during a study of blood T cell repertoires in COVID-19. On the study more broadly: COVID-19 samples collected from the United States, Italy and Spain covered acute and convalescent phases.

The CDR3 contains 14 residues. The germline CDR1 and CDR2 sequences are MNHEY and SMNVEV (reference sequence). V lost 4 bases to trimming and J lost 6 bases, with 16 bases between them. In the authors' workflow: Amplification with reference gene primers provided the estimates of nucleated cell counts. Here immunoSEQ multiplex PCR was the method, and the copy in TCRdb shows in-frame clones only, minus some. V, J and clone size are taken as reported in that table, and D and trimming were inferred from the DNA itself. The table has some 290,000 clones, about 90% seen once. The rearrangement uses TRBV27 and TRBJ2-7; D possibly corresponds to TRBD2 (6 bases). The sequenced sample consisted of peripheral blood. The clonotype comes from a woman in her 40s with COVID-19, enrolled during active disease. This chain's CDR3 is CASSYTYQGGEQYF. The CDR3 DNA reads as TGTGCCAGCAGTTACACCTATCAGGGAGGCGAGCAGTACTTC.